This T cell receptor (beta chain) stems from a study of blood T cell repertoires in COVID-19. Overall study context: T cells, B-cell-depleted T cells, or PBMCs supplied cDNA or gDNA.

The trim removed 5 bases at V and 5 bases at J, leaving 8 bases unmatched. This CDR3 is built from 14 residues. The germline V gene encodes CDR1 SEHNR and CDR2 FQNEAQ (reference sequence). Per the original data handling: From reference gene primer amplification, estimates of nucleated cell counts were derived. TCRdb keeps only in-frame clones here, not all; method: immunoSEQ multiplex PCR. V, J and clone size derive from that table, while D and trimming were established from the DNA sequence. Of some 200,000 clones detected, about four fifths appear once; the ten largest clones hold 9.5% to 15%. Seattle researchers signed up patients amid active infection and tracked them longitudinally.

The source material was peripheral blood. V gene TRBV7-9 combines with J gene TRBJ2-5; 7 nucleotides agree with TRBD2. This clonotype originated in a woman older than 75 with COVID-19, enrolled during active disease. The CDR3 is CASSPGGVTETQYF. In DNA form, the CDR3 reads TGTGCCAGCAGCCCGGGGGGAGTAACTGAGACCCAGTACTTC.